Listed below are T cell receptor beta chains from one sample, sequenced in a study of blood T cells in healthy people across ages. TCRdb independently ran MiXCR on the 5' RACE reads; one entry per CDR3 protein. The sample gives about 760,000 distinct CDR3 sequences, 56% of which show up once; about a quarter is in the top ten. Sequencing used blood. The receptors were sampled from a man aged 35 to 55 in good health. Each CDR3 is given with its conserved first and last residue. D genes are given only for firm matches. Not all rows give a size; the values are once, few, many and, for expanded clones, a class.

clone size | J gene | V gene | D gene | CDR3 DNA | CDR3 protein
NA | TRBJ2-1 | TRBV28 | TRBD1 | TGTGCCAGCAGACGAGGGGGCTTTTCCAACAATGAGCAGTTCTTC | CASRRGGFSNNEQFF
NA | TRBJ1-5 | TRBV19 | NA | TGTGCCAGTAGTGGTGCCAGGGATGGTCAGCCCCAGCATTTT | CASSGARDGQPQHF
NA | TRBJ1-2 | TRBV5-1 | TRBD1 | TGCGCCAGCAGCGACGGACAGGGGAATTACAACTATGGCTACACCTTC | CASSDGQGNYNYGYTF
once | TRBJ2-1 | TRBV11-2 | TRBD2 | TGTGCCAGCAGATCCGGGACTAGCGGGGGGTTCGGTCACAATGAGCAGTTCTTC | CASRSGTSGGFGHNEQFF
once | TRBJ2-1 | TRBV5-1 | NA | TGCGCCAGCAGCTTGGCCTATACAGAAAGAAAAAGCTCCTACAATGAGCAGTTCTTC | CASSLAYTERKSSYNEQFF
NA | TRBJ2-1 | TRBV5-1 | TRBD1 | TGCGCCAGCAGCTTGGAGACAGGGGGCTCGAGCTCCTACAATGAGCAGTTCTTC | CASSLETGGSSSYNEQFF
NA | TRBJ2-3 | TRBV7-2 | TRBD2 | TGTGCCAGCAGCCCAACAGGAGGTGGGACTATGAATACGCAGTATTTT | CASSPTGGGTMNTQYF
few | TRBJ1-2 | TRBV12-3/TRBV12-4 | NA | TGTGCCAGCAGTTTAAGGGCGGGCTATGGCTACACCTTC | CASSLRAGYGYTF
NA | TRBJ1-4 | TRBV2 | TRBD1 | TGTGCCAGCAGACAGACAGGGGTCGTTGAAAAACTGTTTTTT | CASRQTGVVEKLFF
few | TRBJ2-5 | TRBV10-3 | NA | TGTGCCATCAGTGAGGCAATAGTAACGGAAGAGACCCAGTACTTC | CAISEAIVTEETQYF
NA | TRBJ2-7 | TRBV15 | TRBD1 | TGTGCCACCAGCAGATTCACAGGGGGTGCCTACGAGCAGTACTTC | CATSRFTGGAYEQYF
NA | TRBJ1-1 | TRBV6-6 | TRBD1 | TGTGCCAGCAGTCTCACCGGACAGGGAACTTCTGAAGCTTTCTTT | CASSLTGQGTSEAFF
NA | TRBJ1-6 | TRBV7-2 | NA | TGTGCCAGCAGCTCCCCGGGAAGGGGCTCTCGTTCACCCCTCCACTTT | CASSSPGRGSRSPLHF
NA | TRBJ1-1 | TRBV10-3 | TRBD1 | TGTGCCATCGGGCCCCAGGGGGACACTGAAGCTTTCTTT | CAIGPQGDTEAFF
NA | TRBJ1-6 | TRBV28 | NA | TGTGCCAGCAGTTACCAAGAAAGACTGGCCTATAATTCACCCCTCCACTTT | CASSYQERLAYNSPLHF
few | TRBJ1-5 | TRBV28 | NA | TGTGCCAGCAGTTTTAGGGGGGCATGGCAGCCCCAGCATTTT | CASSFRGAWQPQHF
NA | TRBJ2-7 | TRBV29-1 | TRBD1 | TGCAGCGTTGGAAGAGACAGGGGTTCCTACGAGCAGTACTTC | CSVGRDRGSYEQYF
few | TRBJ2-4 | TRBV21-1 | NA | TGTGCCAGCAGCAAGTCCCCCAAATGGACTTCCAAAAACATTCAGTACTTC | CASSKSPKWTSKNIQYF
few | TRBJ2-7 | TRBV15 | NA | TGTGCCACCAGCAGGACCGGGAGACAGGGACTCTACGAGCAGTACTTC | CATSRTGRQGLYEQYF
NA | TRBJ2-7 | TRBV28 | TRBD1 | TGTGCCAGCAGTTTTGACAGGGAGATCTACGAGCAGTACTTC | CASSFDREIYEQYF
few | TRBJ2-5 | TRBV7-2 | NA | TGTGCCAGCAGCTTAGGCAGGGGAGGAGGAGAGACCCAGTACTTC | CASSLGRGGGETQYF
few | TRBJ2-1 | TRBV20-1 | TRBD1 | TGCAGTGCCGAGGACAGGGGAACGGTACGGTTCTTC | CSAEDRGTVRFF
once | TRBJ1-5 | TRBV5-8 | NA | TGTGCCAGCAGCTGGGATTGGGTAAACCAGCCCCAGCATTTT | CASSWDWVNQPQHF
NA | TRBJ1-2 | TRBV2 | NA | TGTGCCAGCAGCGACCCCGGAGCAATCAACTATGGCTACACCTTC | CASSDPGAINYGYTF
few | TRBJ2-1 | TRBV9 | TRBD2 | TGTGCCAGCAGCGTAGGAGGGGAGGGATTCAATGAGCAGTTCTTC | CASSVGGEGFNEQFF
once | TRBJ2-4 | TRBV9 | NA | TGTACCAGCAGCGCCCCTTCGATGGGTAACATTCAGTACTTC | CTSSAPSMGNIQYF